Listed below are T cell receptor beta chains from one sample, sequenced in a study of cytotoxic CD8 clonotypes in ibrutinib-treated CLL. The repertoire was sequenced with immunoSEQ multiplex PCR; TCRdb's copy has only in-frame clones and lacks some. The sample contains around 91,000 clones, roughly 86% of which appear only once. The sequences come from PBMCs, collected before ibrutinib treatment. The receptors here all came from a human donor with chronic lymphocytic leukemia. The conserved cysteine and the conserved F or W are not part of the CDR3 here. Some rows mark clone size as missing; the rest say once, few, many or name a class of expanded clone.

12	TRBV7-9	NA	ASSPLSGTDEQY
12	TRBV6-1	NA	ASSEGSSYNEQF
9	TRBV2	NA	ASRGGQPQH
10	TRBV11-3	NA	ASSSDHTEQY
13	TRBV19	NA	ASSMGQGAYQPQH
16	TRBV7-3	NA	ASSPRADRGIMDTEAF
14	TRBV18	NA	ASSPPTQLGYYEQY
9	TRBV20-1	NA	SASPRDGYT
12	TRBV5-1	once	ASSLGGFEQPQH
13	TRBV6-1	few	ASSEAAGWHQPQH
12	TRBV7-9	NA	ASSFTGANYGYT
12	TRBV19	NA	ASSISQKGNTIY
11	TRBV6-5	NA	ATFSSGANVLT
11	TRBV14	few	ASSFTSSGFMI
14	TRBV9	NA	ASSANIIGTGTTIY
13	TRBV28	NA	ASSPVEFSNQPQH
13	TRBV5-4	NA	ASSFSTGRVGELF
13	TRBV19	NA	ASSINLDGNEKLF
13	TRBV28	NA	ASSFYQGNNEKLF
12	TRBV5-6	NA	ASSSTGYVNEQY
13	TRBV7-9	NA	ASSLGGGRDEKLF
11	TRBV6-6	NA	ASSHSYPYEQY
10	TRBV7-9	NA	ASSLRGTEAF
16	TRBV7-9	NA	ASSTAGTGGNSNQPQH
12	TRBV25-1	few	ASRFQGMNTEAF